This is a list of T cell receptor beta chains from one sample in a study of cytomegalovirus exposure and HLA in healthy donors. Sequencing used immunoSEQ multiplex PCR; TCRdb keeps in-frame clones, though not all of them. Counted here are some 90,000 clones, over 70% occurring once; the ten biggest clones make up just over 3%. The sample taken for sequencing was PBMCs. Every receptor here comes from a man in his forties in good health and CMV-seronegative. CDR3s include the opening cysteine and the closing phenylalanine or tryptophan. The D gene is left open where the match is weak. Some rows mark clone size as missing; the rest say once, few, many or name a class of expanded clone.

size: .
J: TRBJ1-1
V: TRBV5-1
D: .
CDR3: CASSHPEVGRGTEAFF
DNA: TGCGCCAGCAGCCACCCAGAGGTGGGGCGCGGTACTGAAGCTTTCTTT

size: .
J: TRBJ2-7
V: TRBV27
D: .
CDR3: CASGQTPPGFYEQYF
DNA: TGTGCCAGCGGACAGACTCCCCCGGGCTTCTACGAGCAGTACTTC

size: .
J: TRBJ2-3
V: TRBV7-6
D: TRBD2
CDR3: CASSLVYRVSGEREDTQYF
DNA: TGTGCCAGCAGCTTAGTCTACCGGGTTAGCGGGGAACGAGAAGATACGCAGTATTTT

size: once
J: TRBJ1-6
V: TRBV7-9
D: TRBD1
CDR3: CASSREGAGGSPLHF
DNA: TGTGCCAGCAGCCGGGAGGGGGCCGGGGGTTCACCCCTCCACTTT

size: .
J: TRBJ2-4
V: TRBV11-2
D: .
CDR3: CASSLEGGNIQYF
DNA: TGTGCCAGTAGTCTGGAGGGTGGAAACATTCAGTACTTC

size: few
J: TRBJ1-1
V: TRBV11-2
D: TRBD1
CDR3: CASSLSPGQGTEAFF
DNA: TGTGCCAGCAGCTTGAGCCCGGGACAGGGGACTGAAGCTTTCTTT

size: .
J: TRBJ1-6
V: TRBV27
D: .
CDR3: CASSLHEYNSPLHF
DNA: TGTGCCAGCAGTTTACATGAGTATAATTCACCCCTCCACTTT

size: .
J: TRBJ1-6
V: TRBV9
D: .
CDR3: CASSVAERLHLPTYNSPLHF
DNA: TGTGCCAGCAGCGTAGCTGAGCGGTTGCACCTTCCAACCTATAATTCACCCCTCCACTTT

size: .
J: TRBJ2-7
V: TRBV28
D: TRBD1
CDR3: CASSFGLGQGATSGSYEQYF
DNA: TGTGCCAGCAGTTTCGGGCTGGGACAGGGGGCGACTTCGGGGTCCTACGAGCAGTACTTC

size: .
J: TRBJ2-5
V: TRBV9
D: .
CDR3: CASSPTGLPPQETQYF
DNA: TGTGCCAGCAGTCCTACAGGGCTACCCCCTCAAGAGACCCAGTACTTC

size: .
J: TRBJ1-4
V: TRBV7-7
D: .
CDR3: CASSLGPGRGNEKLFF
DNA: TGTGCCAGCAGCTTAGGACCGGGGAGAGGGAATGAAAAACTGTTTTTT

size: .
J: TRBJ1-1
V: TRBV9
D: .
CDR3: CASSVESLNTEAFF
DNA: TGTGCCAGCAGCGTAGAAAGCTTGAACACTGAAGCTTTCTTT

size: .
J: TRBJ1-2
V: TRBV14
D: .
CDR3: CASSHRTRDGYTF
DNA: TGTGCCAGCAGCCATAGGACGCGGGATGGCTACACCTTC

size: .
J: TRBJ2-1
V: TRBV10-3
D: .
CDR3: CAISEPHGDTDNEQFF
DNA: TGTGCCATCAGTGAGCCGCACGGGGACACCGACAATGAGCAGTTCTTC

size: .
J: TRBJ1-3
V: TRBV9
D: .
CDR3: CASSAPRDRFRNTIYF
DNA: TGTGCCAGCAGCGCCCCCCGAGACAGGTTCAGAAACACCATATATTTT

size: .
J: TRBJ2-7
V: TRBV11-3
D: TRBD2
CDR3: CASSLDASGAYEQYF
DNA: TGTGCCAGCAGCTTAGATGCTAGCGGTGCCTACGAGCAGTACTTC

size: .
J: TRBJ1-1
V: TRBV11-2
D: .
CDR3: CASSQQGNTEAFF
DNA: TGTGCCAGCAGCCAACAGGGGAACACTGAAGCTTTCTTT

size: .
J: TRBJ2-3
V: TRBV27
D: TRBD1
CDR3: CASSRSSGQGPDTQYF
DNA: TGTGCCAGCAGTAGAAGCTCGGGACAGGGCCCAGATACGCAGTATTTT

size: .
J: TRBJ1-4
V: TRBV27
D: TRBD1
CDR3: CASSLRGRYEKLFF
DNA: TGTGCCAGCAGTCTCAGGGGGCGTTATGAAAAACTGTTTTTT

size: .
J: TRBJ2-4
V: TRBV5-4
D: .
CDR3: CASSFAGQNIQYF
DNA: TGTGCCAGCAGCTTTGCAGGCCAAAACATTCAGTACTTC

size: .
J: TRBJ1-6
V: TRBV5-6
D: TRBD1
CDR3: CASSQDRGRVYNSPLHF
DNA: TGTGCCAGCAGCCAGGACAGGGGCAGGGTGTATAATTCACCCCTCCACTTT